This record looks at one T cell receptor beta chain sequence and its context. With random hexamers, reverse transcription was performed on about 0.5 to 1 ug of RNA. TCRdb itself ran the immunoSEQ multiplex PCR reads through MiXCR, one entry per CDR3 protein. The sample comprises roughly 150,000 distinct CDR3 sequences, nearly 97% of which are singletons, and 0.15% rests with the top ten. The record originates from a study of CD8 T cells in Susac syndrome. The length of the CDR3 is 15 residues. CDR1 SNHLY and CDR2 FYNNEI come from the germline V gene. The V end lost 7 bases, the J end lost 1 base, and 17 bases lay between the germline ends.

Sequenced sample: CD8+ T cells from PBMCs. The clonotype originates from a human donor with multiple sclerosis. This sequence joins TRBV2 and TRBJ2-7, with D unresolved. The CDR3 is CASTPLAQRSYEQYF. The CDR3 DNA follows: TGTGCCAGCACCCCCTTGGCGCAGCGATCCTACGAGCAGTACTTC.